The 28 T cell receptor beta chains presented below share a single source sample, sequenced in a study of PD-1 blockade in classical Hodgkin lymphoma. Assay: immunoSEQ multiplex PCR; the TCRdb copy retains only in-frame clones and omits some. The sample contains 100,000 to 120,000 clones, more than 70% of which appear only once. Documented time point: cycle 4 day 1 (C4D1), after five to seven weeks of nivolumab. Every patient had relapsed following autologous stem cell transplantation, and cohorts differed in brentuximab vedotin exposure. The sample here was peripheral blood mononuclear cells (PBMCs), taken before the fourth cycle of nivolumab. The source is a human donor with classical Hodgkin lymphoma.

The V gene is TRBV29-1, the J gene TRBJ1-4, with 8 positions matching TRBD1. V trimming: 7 bases; J trimming: 7 bases; junction bases outside the gene matches: 8. The CDR3 extends over 13 amino acids. Germline values: CDR1 SQVTM, CDR2 ANQGSEA. The CDR3 nucleotides read TGCAGCGCCAGGACAGGGTCAGGTGAAAAACTGTTTTTT. Protein product: CSARTGSGEKLFF.

The chain uses TRBV27 and TRBJ2-2, with D hard to call. This CDR3 comprises 15 residues. CDR1 is MNHEY, CDR2 SMNVEV, per germline (reference sequence). Trimming left V 4 bases short and J 0 bases short, with 9 bases between. The CDR3 is CASSSRMANTGELFF. The CDR3, as DNA: TGTGCCAGCAGTTCCAGGATGGCGAACACCGGGGAGCTGTTTTTT.

This sequence joins TRBV7-9 and TRBJ1-1; D remains ambiguous. Looked up from germline, CDR1 is SEHNR and CDR2 is FQNEAQ (reference sequence). Trimming cost V 2 bases and J 1 base, with 8 bases left between them. The CDR3 is made up of 14 amino acids. The CDR3, as DNA: TGTGCCAGCAGCTTACGGGGTCCGAACACTGAAGCTTTCTTT. Translating it yields CASSLRGPNTEAFF.

CDR3 sequence: CASSWGLFYEQYF. DNA for the CDR3: TGTGCCAGCAGTTGGGGCCTCTTCTACGAGCAGTACTTC. The chain recombines TRBV27 with TRBJ2-7, with a weak D call TRBD1 (5 bases). The V and J ends lost 4 bases and 3 bases respectively, with 10 bases between them. The CDR3 consists of 13 residues. CDR1 and CDR2 from the germline V gene are MNHEY and SMNVEV (reference sequence).

The chain has TRBV19 and TRBJ1-2; TRBD1 is a possible D gene (6 bases). From germline, CDR1 is LNHDA and CDR2 SQIVND (reference sequence). Trimming pared 6 bases from V and 7 bases from J, leaving 15 bases between. This CDR3 spans 13 amino acids. As DNA, the CDR3 is TGTGCCAGTAGGGGGGCCCAACTTCGTGGCTACACCTTC. Its protein is CASRGAQLRGYTF.

V is TRBV28 and J is TRBJ2-3, with D maybe TRBD1 (5 bases). The V end was cut by 3 bases, the J end by 2 bases, with 12 bases between. In germline, CDR1 is MDHEN, CDR2 SYDVKM. CDR3 size: 15 residues. CDR3 loop: CASSFLGAFTDTQYF. The CDR3 bases are TGTGCCAGCAGTTTTTTAGGGGCTTTCACAGATACGCAGTATTTT. The complete variable domain, with remaining parts taken from reference TRBV28 and TRBJ2-3, reads DVKVTQSSRYLVKRTGEKVFLECVQDMDHENMFWYRQDPGLGLRLIYFSYDVKMKEKGDIPEGYSVSREKKERFSLILESASTNQTSMYLCASSFLGAFTDTQYFGPGTRLTVL.

This clone has just one count. Here the CDR3 DNA reads TGTGCCAGCAGCTTAGAAGGTACACGGACGAACACTGAAGCTTTCTTT. It is translated as CASSLEGTRTNTEAFF. This chain uses TRBV7-2 with TRBJ1-1, with D unclear. The V end was cut by 1 base, the J end by 1 base, with 13 bases between. The CDR3 sequence is 16 residues long. Germline CDR1 and CDR2: SGHTA and FQGNSA.

The chain employs TRBV7-9 and TRBJ1-4, with 8 positions matching TRBD1. V lost 5 bases and J lost 0; bases outside the gene matches: 5. This CDR3 is built from 16 residues. The germline gives CDR1 SEHNR, CDR2 FQNEAQ (reference sequence). The CDR3 coding sequence is TGTGCCAGCAGCCCAGGACAGGGCGCAACTAATGAAAAACTGTTTTTT. It encodes CASSPGQGATNEKLFF.

The J gene is TRBJ2-1, the V gene TRBV11-2, with 7 bases identical to TRBD2. The CDR3 has 19 amino acids. The V and J ends lost 6 bases and 4 bases, in that order; junction bases with no gene match: 21. CDR1 is SGHAT, CDR2 FQNNGV, per germline. The CDR3: CASRTLRGGPKSQYNEQFF. The CDR3 DNA sequence: TGTGCCAGCAGAACCCTCCGGGGAGGGCCAAAGAGCCAATACAATGAGCAGTTCTTC.

The chain joins TRBV6-1 to TRBJ2-7; D is possibly TRBD2 (5 bases). The CDR3 has 16 residues. The germline CDR1 and CDR2 sequences are MNHNS and SASEGT. Trimming pared 2 bases from V and 2 bases from J, leaving 16 bases between. The CDR3 loop reads CASSESASGLTYEQYF. CDR3 DNA sequence: TGTGCCAGCAGTGAAAGTGCGAGCGGACTTACCTACGAGCAGTACTTC.

V and J are TRBV15 and TRBJ1-2; 9 nucleotides match TRBD1. The germline gives CDR1 LNHNV, CDR2 YYDKDF (reference sequence). Trimming removed 0 bases from V and 8 bases from J; junction bases left unmatched: 16. The length of the CDR3 is 18 residues. The CDR3 region is CATSREEPGQGKRDGYTF. Written as DNA, the CDR3 is TGTGCCACCAGCAGAGAGGAGCCGGGACAGGGAAAGCGAGACGGCTACACCTTC.

The chain links TRBV18 to TRBJ1-2, with D hard to call. Germline values: CDR1 KGHSH, CDR2 LQKENI. Trimming left V 5 bases short and J 1 base short, with 8 bases between. The CDR3 length is 13 residues. The CDR3: CASSGVNNYGYTF. The DNA of the CDR3 is TGTGCCAGCTCAGGAGTGAATAACTATGGCTACACCTTC.

The chain recombines TRBV7-9 with TRBJ1-1, with TRBD1 matching 8 bases. Germline CDR1 reads SEHNR; CDR2 reads FQNEAQ (reference sequence). The CDR3 runs to 15 residues. The ends lost 1 base at V and 7 bases at J; junction bases unmatched: 8. In DNA form, the CDR3 reads TGTGCCAGCAGCTTAGTTCAGGGGGCGGCTATTGAAGCTTTCTTT. Translation gives CASSLVQGAAIEAFF. Full variable domain (remainder filled in from reference TRBV7-9 and TRBJ1-1): DTGVSQNPRHKITKRGQNVTFRCDPISEHNRLYWYRQTLGQGPEFLTYFQNEAQLEKSRLLSDRFSAERPKGSFSTLEIQRTEQGDSAMYLCASSLVQGAAIEAFFGQGTRLTVV.

The genes are TRBV27 and TRBJ2-2, with 7 bases that match TRBD1. Looked up from germline, CDR1 is MNHEY and CDR2 is SMNVEV (reference sequence). The V gene end was trimmed by 3 bases and the J gene end by 6 bases; junction bases not matched to a gene: 13. CDR3 length: 17 residues. In DNA form, the CDR3 reads TGTGCCAGCAGTTTTAATTTCGGGACAGCGGTCTCCGGGGAGCTGTTTTTT. As protein: CASSFNFGTAVSGELFF.

The V call is TRBV4-3, the J call TRBJ2-2; 11 nucleotides match TRBD2. There are 17 residues in the CDR3. The V segment lost 5 bases and the J segment 5 bases; nucleotides outside the gene matches: 10. CDR1 is LGHNA, CDR2 YSLEER, per germline. CDR3 nucleotides: TGCGCCAGCAGCATCGTAGCGGGAGGGCCTGGTACCGGGGAGCTGTTTTTT. Its protein product is CASSIVAGGPGTGELFF.

V gene TRBV18 combines with J gene TRBJ2-2; TRBD2 matches at 7 bases. From germline, CDR1 is KGHSH and CDR2 LQKENI. Trimming at V came to 3 bases and at J to 4 bases, leaving 5 bases not matched to a gene. The CDR3 loop spans 15 amino acids. CDR3 residues: CASSPRSGTTGELFF. CDR3 bases: TGTGCCAGCTCACCCCGCAGCGGGACCACCGGGGAGCTGTTTTTT.

This clone is a singleton in its sample. The chain has TRBV7-2 and TRBJ1-2; tentative D call: TRBD1 (6 bases). V dropped 5 bases and J dropped 5 bases, with 21 bases sitting between them. CDR3 length equals 16 residues. CDR1 is SGHTA, CDR2 FQGNSA, per germline. CDR3 DNA sequence: TGTGCCAGCAGCCTTGGGGGGCAGGGTAGTAGTTATGGCTACACCTTC. Protein product: CASSLGGQGSSYGYTF.

The chain recombines TRBV28 with TRBJ2-1, with 9 positions matching TRBD2. This CDR3 comprises 17 residues. The trim removed 4 bases at V and 2 bases at J, leaving 9 bases unmatched. From germline, CDR1 is MDHEN and CDR2 SYDVKM. The CDR3 is CASSSGEAGGTYNEQFF. CDR3 sequence (DNA): TGTGCCAGCAGTTCGGGTGAAGCGGGAGGAACCTACAATGAGCAGTTCTTC.

V gene TRBV23-1 combines with J gene TRBJ2-7; D is ambiguous. TRBV23-1 is given ORF status, its function remaining uncertain. Trimming took 0 bases from V and 6 from J, leaving 12 bases between them. The length of the CDR3 is 14 residues. CDR3 in amino acids: CASSQSELPGEQYF. CDR3 coding DNA: TGCGCCAGCAGTCAATCGGAACTGCCCGGCGAGCAGTACTTC.

In its sample, this clone was seen a few times. The rearrangement joins TRBV10-3 to TRBJ1-1; D perhaps matches TRBD1 (5 bases). Germline V gene data show CDR1 as ENHRY and CDR2 as SYGVKD. The V gene lost 6 bases and the J gene lost 0 bases, with 11 bases spanning the gap. The CDR3 loop spans 14 amino acids. CDR3 protein: CAISTGNMNTEAFF. DNA of the CDR3: TGTGCCATCAGCACAGGCAACATGAACACTGAAGCTTTCTTT.

J is TRBJ2-2 and V is TRBV30; D possibly corresponds to TRBD2 (5 bases). Germline loops: CDR1 GTSNPN, CDR2 SVGIG (reference sequence). This CDR3 comprises 15 residues. The V end lost 1 base, the J end lost 5 bases, and 14 bases lay between the germline ends. The CDR3 here is CAWSGIPPGTGELFF. DNA for the CDR3: TGTGCCTGGAGTGGAATACCTCCGGGGACCGGGGAGCTGTTTTTT.

The chain joins TRBV28 to TRBJ2-1, with TRBD2 identical over 12 bases. Germline CDR1 is MDHEN and CDR2 is SYDVKM. This CDR3 is 15 amino acids long. Trimming cost V 5 bases and J 7 bases; bases outside gene matches: 6. Here the CDR3 DNA reads TGTGCCAGCAGTCTGACTAGCGGGAGTCGGAATGAGCAGTTCTTC. This encodes CASSLTSGSRNEQFF.

V and J are TRBV10-3 and TRBJ1-2; tentatively, D is TRBD1 (5 bases). CDR1 ENHRY and CDR2 SYGVKD come from the germline V gene. The CDR3 is 15 amino acids. V lost 2 bases, J lost 3 bases, and 13 bases lay in between. DNA of the CDR3: TGTGCCATCAGTGAGCGTGGGACGCCTGACTATGGCTACACCTTC. Protein: CAISERGTPDYGYTF.

The V and J genes are TRBV19 and TRBJ2-5; unclear D gene. V lost 6 bases and J 5 bases, leaving 10 bases between the germline ends. Germline values: CDR1 LNHDA, CDR2 SQIVND (reference sequence). The CDR3 spans 12 residues. Written as DNA, the CDR3 is TGTGCCAGTAGCCCTTCGGCCGAGACCCAGTACTTC. It translates to CASSPSAETQYF.

In this sample, this clone turned up once. The V gene is TRBV11-2, the J gene TRBJ2-5; D perhaps matches TRBD1 (5 bases). The V end was cut by 3 bases, the J end by 2 bases, with 10 bases between. Germline V lookup: CDR1 SGHAT, CDR2 FQNNGV. The CDR3 length is 14 residues. The CDR3: CASSFQAGQETQYF. The CDR3 bases are TGTGCCAGCAGCTTCCAAGCAGGGCAAGAGACCCAGTACTTC.

This chain joins TRBV10-2 and TRBJ1-2; a possible D gene is TRBD1 (5 bases). Deletions cut 3 bases from V and 7 bases from J, with 9 bases between. The CDR3 loop spans 12 amino acids. Germline-derived CDR1 and CDR2 are WSHSY and SAAADI. CDR3 sequence: CASSDQGFGYTF. CDR3 DNA sequence: TGCGCCAGCAGTGACCAGGGATTTGGCTACACCTTC.

V gene TRBV19 combines with J gene TRBJ1-2; D unresolved. CDR1 is LNHDA, CDR2 SQIVND, per germline (reference sequence). Trimming stripped 7 bases from V and 5 bases from J, with 17 bases between. The CDR3 totals 14 residues. The CDR3: CASKRADKRYGYTF. The CDR3 nucleotides are TGTGCCAGTAAGCGGGCAGATAAGAGGTATGGCTACACCTTC. The full variable domain, completed using reference TRBV19 and TRBJ1-2, is DGGITQSPKYLFRKEGQNVTLSCEQNLNHDAMYWYRQDPGQGLRLIYYSQIVNDFQKGDIAEGYSVSREKKESFPLTVTSAQKNPTAFYLCASKRADKRYGYTFGSGTRLTVV.

V is TRBV4-1 and J is TRBJ2-7; 7 nucleotides align to TRBD2. This CDR3 has 15 amino acids. Trimming took 0 bases from V and 3 from J; bases not matched to a gene: 5. CDR1 MGHRA and CDR2 YSYEKL come from the germline V gene. CDR3 coding DNA: TGCGCCAGCAGCCAAGAATCCGGGAGGAACTACGAGCAGTACTTC. This encodes CASSQESGRNYEQYF.